This entry features one T cell receptor beta chain sequence. The antigen is not known. Germline CDR1 and CDR2: DFQATT and SNEGSKA (reference sequence). V was clipped by 4 bases and J by 8 bases, with 15 bases between them. The CDR3 extends over 13 amino acids. The sample belongs to a study of blood T cells in healthy people across ages. Study observations and caveats: Getting older went along with TCR beta diversity per million T cells dropping roughly linearly. Higher naive T cell percentage went strongly together with higher TCR beta diversity.

Samples had at least 6.5 million PBMCs isolated from them. For the second PCR, which ran for roughly 7 to 11 cycles, a sample-barcoded 5' primer and a J-beta primer mix were used. Each cDNA molecule carried a tag from a template-switch adaptor that contained 12 random nucleotides. TCRdb redid the calling of the 5' RACE reads with MiXCR, one entry per CDR3 protein. This sample has 950,000 to 1,200,000 distinct CDR3 sequences, with roughly two fifths found just once. The chain is built from TRBV20-1 and TRBJ2-1; maybe TRBD2 (6 bases). The sequence came from a young man in good health. The source material was blood. CDR3 in amino acids: CSAKLARSDEQFF. The CDR3 DNA follows: TGCAGTGCTAAACTAGCAAGGAGCGATGAGCAGTTCTTC.